Here is one T cell receptor (beta chain) with its context. Its antigen is not identified. The data stem from a study of shared clonotypes between healthy human individuals. Study information: Plates per donor: three CD4 naive, three CD4 memory, two CD8 naive, one CD8 memory. Study results and caveats: Clonotype sharing among donors, it was expected, would be affected by sequencing depth. The small donor group covered limited genetic and exposure diversity.

It was into CD45RA+ naive and CD45RA-negative memory subsets that the CD4+ cells were split. CDR1 is SGHRS, CDR2 YFSETQ, per germline. The CDR3 runs to 13 residues. The V end was cut by 1 base, the J end by 4 bases, with 6 bases between. This table comes from immunoSEQ multiplex PCR, and its TCRdb copy is limited to in-frame clones, with some not included. The table includes 2 million to 3 million clones, 93% detected once. Source material: naive CD4+ T cells from PBMCs. Subset defined: CD45RA+ positively selected. The receptor was derived from a man aged 18 to 30 in good health. Some clones in this sample may be carry-over from other donors' samples. This chain connects TRBV5-1 to TRBJ1-5, with no clear D. This CDR3 reads CASSLNANQPQHF. CDR3 bases: TGCGCCAGCAGCTTGAACGCGAATCAGCCCCAGCATTTT.